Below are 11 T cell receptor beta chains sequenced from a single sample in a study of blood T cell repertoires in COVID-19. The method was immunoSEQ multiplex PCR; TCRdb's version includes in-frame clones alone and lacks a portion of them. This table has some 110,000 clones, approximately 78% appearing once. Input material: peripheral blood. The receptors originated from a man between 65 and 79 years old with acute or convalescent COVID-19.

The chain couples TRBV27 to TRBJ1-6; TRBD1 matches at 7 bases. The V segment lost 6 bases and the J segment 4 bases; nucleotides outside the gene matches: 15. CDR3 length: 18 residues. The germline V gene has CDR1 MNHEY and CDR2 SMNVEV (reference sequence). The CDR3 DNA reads TGTGCCAGCAGCCTGACAGGGAGGCCAGGGGGGTATAATTCACCCCTCCACTTT. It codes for CASSLTGRPGGYNSPLHF.

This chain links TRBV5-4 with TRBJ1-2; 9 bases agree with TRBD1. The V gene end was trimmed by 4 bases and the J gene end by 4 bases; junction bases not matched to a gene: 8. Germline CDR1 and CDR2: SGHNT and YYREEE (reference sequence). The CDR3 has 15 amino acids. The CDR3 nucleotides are TGTGCCAGCAGCATTACCGGACAGGGGTTCTATGGCTACACCTTC. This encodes CASSITGQGFYGYTF.

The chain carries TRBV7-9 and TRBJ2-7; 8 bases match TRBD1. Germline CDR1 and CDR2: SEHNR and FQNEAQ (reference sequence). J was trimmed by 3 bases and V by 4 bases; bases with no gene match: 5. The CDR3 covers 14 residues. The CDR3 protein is CASSSRDRNYEQYF. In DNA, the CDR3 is TGTGCCAGCAGCTCCCGGGACAGGAACTACGAGCAGTACTTC. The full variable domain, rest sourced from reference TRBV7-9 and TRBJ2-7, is DTGVSQNPRHKITKRGQNVTFRCDPISEHNRLYWYRQTLGQGPEFLTYFQNEAQLEKSRLLSDRFSAERPKGSFSTLEIQRTEQGDSAMYLCASSSRDRNYEQYFGPGTRLTVT.

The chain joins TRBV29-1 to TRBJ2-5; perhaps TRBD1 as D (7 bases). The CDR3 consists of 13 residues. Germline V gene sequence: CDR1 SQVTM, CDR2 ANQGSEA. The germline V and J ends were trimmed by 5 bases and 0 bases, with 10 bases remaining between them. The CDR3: CSVRRGHQETQYF. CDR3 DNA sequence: TGCAGCGTTAGGAGGGGGCACCAAGAGACCCAGTACTTC.

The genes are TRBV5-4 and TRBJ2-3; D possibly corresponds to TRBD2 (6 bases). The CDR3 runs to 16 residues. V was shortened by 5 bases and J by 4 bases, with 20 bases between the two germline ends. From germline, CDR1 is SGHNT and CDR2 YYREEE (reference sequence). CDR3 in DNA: TGTGCCAGCAGTACGGGGGAGCGGGCTGGCTCAGATACGCAGTATTTT. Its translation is CASSTGERAGSDTQYF. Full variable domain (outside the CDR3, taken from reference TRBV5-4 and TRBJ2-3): ETGVTQSPTHLIKTRGQQVTLRCSSQSGHNTVSWYQQALGQGPQFIFQYYREEENGRGNFPPRFSGLQFPNYSSELNVNALELDDSALYLCASSTGERAGSDTQYFGPGTRLTVL.

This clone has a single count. For the CDR3, the DNA is TGTGCCAGCAGTCCCCTTCGGTATTCACCCCTCCACTTT. Its translation: CASSPLRYSPLHF. This chain links TRBV6-5 with TRBJ1-6; D uncertain. This CDR3 is built from 13 residues. Germline V gene sequence: CDR1 MNHEY, CDR2 SVGAGI. V lost 5 bases to trimming and J lost 8 bases, with 10 bases between them.

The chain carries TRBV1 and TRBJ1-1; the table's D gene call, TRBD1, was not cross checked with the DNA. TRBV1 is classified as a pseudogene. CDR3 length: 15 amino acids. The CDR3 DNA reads TGCACCAGCAGCCGCGTCGGGACAGTTCTTTTTGAAGCTTTCTTT. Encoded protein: CTSSRVGTVLFEAFF.

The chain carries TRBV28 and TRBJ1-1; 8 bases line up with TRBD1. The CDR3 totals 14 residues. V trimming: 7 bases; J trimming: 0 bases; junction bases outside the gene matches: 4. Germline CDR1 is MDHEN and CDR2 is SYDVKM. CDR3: CASKGGQVNTEAFF. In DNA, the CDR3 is TGTGCCAGCAAAGGGGGACAGGTGAACACTGAAGCTTTCTTT.

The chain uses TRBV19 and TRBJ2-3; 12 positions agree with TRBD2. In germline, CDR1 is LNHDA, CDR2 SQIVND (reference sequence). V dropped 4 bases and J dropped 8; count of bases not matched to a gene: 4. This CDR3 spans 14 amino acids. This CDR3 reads CASSRTSGITTQYF. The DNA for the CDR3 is TGTGCCAGTAGTAGGACTAGCGGGATCACTACGCAGTATTTT.

CDR3 amino acids: CSASYPQRGEKLFF. As DNA, the CDR3 is TGCAGTGCTAGTTATCCGCAGCGAGGGGAAAAACTGTTTTTT. This chain connects TRBV20-1 to TRBJ1-4, with no clear D. V shed 3 bases and J shed 8 bases, with 16 bases lying between them. The CDR3 has 14 amino acids. Germline CDR1 and CDR2: DFQATT and SNEGSKA (reference sequence).

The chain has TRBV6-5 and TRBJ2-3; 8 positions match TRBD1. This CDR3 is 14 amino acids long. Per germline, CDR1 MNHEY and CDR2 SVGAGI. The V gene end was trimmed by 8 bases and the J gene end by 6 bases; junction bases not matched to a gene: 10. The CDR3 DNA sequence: TGTGCCAGCTTGAGAGACAGGGGTTCCGATACGCAGTATTTT. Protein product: CASLRDRGSDTQYF.